Shown below are 20 T cell receptor beta chains from a single sample sequenced in a study of shared clonotypes between healthy human individuals. This table comes from immunoSEQ multiplex PCR, and its TCRdb copy is limited to in-frame clones, with some not included. The data hold about 2 million clones, with roughly 94% observed a single time. The sample consisted of naive CD4+ T cells sorted from blood. Indicated subset: CD45RA+ positively selected. These receptors came from a young man in good health.

This clone was counted a single time. The J gene is TRBJ2-5, the V gene TRBV6-1; D possibly matches TRBD1 or TRBD2 (5 bases each). Trimming took 5 bases from V and 7 from J, leaving 8 bases between them. Germline V CDR1 and CDR2: MNHNS, SASEGT. This CDR3 spans 11 amino acids. The CDR3: CASSTGGTQYF. CDR3 in DNA: TGTGCCAGCAGTACTGGGGGGACCCAGTACTTC.

The rearrangement links TRBV10-1 to TRBJ2-1; D is unclear. V was clipped by 2 bases and J by 1 base, with 9 bases between them. Germline CDR1 and CDR2: WNHNN and SYGVQD (reference sequence). This CDR3 region has 15 residues. The CDR3 sequence is CASSEGYSSYNEQFF. DNA of the CDR3: TGCGCCAGCAGTGAGGGTTACTCTTCCTACAATGAGCAGTTCTTC.

The chain is built from TRBV6-5 and TRBJ1-6; weak D call: TRBD1 (6 bases). V lost 3 bases and J lost 14, with 23 bases in between. This CDR3 comprises 16 residues. Per the germline V gene, CDR1 is MNHEY and CDR2 is SVGAGI. CDR3 DNA sequence: TGTGCCAGCAGTTATTGGGGTGCGGTGGGGGCGTTAGCCCTCCACTTT. Its translation: CASSYWGAVGALALHF.

CDR3 sequence reads: CASKGTVGETQYF. In nucleotides, the CDR3 is TGCGCCAGCAAGGGGACGGTGGGAGAGACCCAGTACTTC. This chain joins TRBV5-1 and TRBJ2-5; D may correspond to TRBD1 or TRBD2 (5 bases each). This CDR3 comprises 13 residues. The V and J ends lost 6 bases and 4 bases respectively, with 13 bases between them. Germline V gives CDR1 SGHRS, CDR2 YFSETQ.

This clone was seen just once. The chain has TRBV11-3 and TRBJ2-7; tentative D call: TRBD2 (5 bases). The V and J ends lost 5 bases and 12 bases respectively, with 20 bases between them. The CDR3 has 13 residues. The V gene's germline CDR1 is SGHNT and CDR2 YENEEA. CDR3 bases: TGTGCCAGCAGCCCCATTAACGGGGTAGCCACGTACTTC. It encodes CASSPINGVATYF.

The V gene is TRBV2, the J gene TRBJ2-3; D is undetermined. The germline V gene has CDR1 SNHLY and CDR2 FYNNEI. This CDR3 region has 14 residues. V lost 4 bases, J lost 4 bases, and 12 bases lay in between. CDR3 sequence reads: CASSVGPAPDTQYF. For the CDR3, the DNA is TGTGCCAGCAGTGTAGGACCGGCTCCAGATACGCAGTATTTT.

The chain couples TRBV30 to TRBJ1-1, with 7 positions matching TRBD1. Germline trimming cut 0 bases from V and 4 bases from J; bases unmatched to any gene: 5. Germline V lookup: CDR1 GTSNPN, CDR2 SVGIG (reference sequence). This CDR3 contains 14 residues. The CDR3 protein is CAWSVRQGGTEAFF. CDR3 DNA: TGTGCCTGGAGTGTACGGCAGGGGGGCACTGAAGCTTTCTTT.

This chain uses TRBV28 with TRBJ1-5; D is ambiguous. The V end lost 5 bases, the J end lost 9 bases, and 8 bases lay between the germline ends. The CDR3 extends over 11 amino acids. Germline assignment: CDR1 MDHEN and CDR2 SYDVKM. DNA for the CDR3: TGTGCCAGCAGTCCGGGGTGGCCCCAGCATTTT. Translation gives CASSPGWPQHF. The variable domain in full, completed from reference TRBV28 and TRBJ1-5, reads DVKVTQSSRYLVKRTGEKVFLECVQDMDHENMFWYRQDPGLGLRLIYFSYDVKMKEKGDIPEGYSVSREKKERFSLILESASTNQTSMYLCASSPGWPQHFGDGTRLSIL.

The chain is built from TRBV10-1 and TRBJ2-7, with D possibly called TRBD1 or TRBD2 (5 bases each). Trimming took 0 bases from V and 2 from J, leaving 14 bases between them. There are 16 residues in the CDR3. Germline V CDR1 and CDR2: WNHNN, SYGVQD (reference sequence). The CDR3 here is CASSESGGFGPYEQYF. As DNA, the CDR3 is TGCGCCAGCAGTGAGTCTGGGGGATTTGGGCCCTACGAGCAGTACTTC.

V and J are TRBV7-2 and TRBJ2-2; 8 nucleotides align to TRBD1. Germline V gives CDR1 SGHTA, CDR2 FQGNSA. This CDR3 region has 20 residues. The junction had 13 bases not matched to a gene; V was cut back by 0 bases and J by 1 base. The CDR3 DNA reads TGTGCCAGCAGCTTAGCGCTCGATGGCAGGGGGCAATGGAACACCGGGGAGCTGTTTTTT. Protein: CASSLALDGRGQWNTGELFF.

The chain has TRBV10-3 and TRBJ1-5, with D perhaps TRBD1 (5 bases). CDR3 length: 16 amino acids. V lost 3 bases and J lost 0, with 12 bases in between. CDR1 and CDR2 (germline): ENHRY, SYGVKD. CDR3 protein: CAISDPRGDSNQPQHF. The DNA of the CDR3 is TGTGCCATCAGTGATCCGCGGGGGGATAGCAATCAGCCCCAGCATTTT.

As concerns this clone: Other DNA sequences from this sample encode an identical CDR3 as well. V is TRBV18 and J is TRBJ2-7; perhaps TRBD1 as D (5 bases). CDR3 size: 13 residues. The germline V and J ends were trimmed by 3 bases and 4 bases, with 10 bases remaining between them. Germline V gene sequence: CDR1 KGHSH, CDR2 LQKENI. As DNA, the CDR3 is TGTGCCAGCTCACCCTTGACAGCGTACGAGCAGTACTTC. Translating gives CASSPLTAYEQYF.

The chain combines TRBV30 with TRBJ2-7; D assignment may be TRBD1 or TRBD2 (5 bases each). V lost 6 bases and J 6 bases, leaving 21 bases between the germline ends. CDR1 is GTSNPN, CDR2 SVGIG, per germline (reference sequence). CDR3 length: 14 residues. CDR3 loop: CACHDGTGSGEQYF. The CDR3 DNA follows: TGTGCCTGTCATGATGGGACGGGCTCTGGCGAGCAGTACTTC.

This clone has a single count. V usage is TRBV5-6 and J usage is TRBJ2-7; TRBD1 is a possible D gene (6 bases). Germline V gene data show CDR1 as SGHDT and CDR2 as YYEEEE. V was cut by 0 bases and J by 3 bases, with 13 bases left in between. The CDR3 extends over 15 amino acids. In DNA, the CDR3 is TGTGCCAGCAGCTTGGGGCCCTCGGACAGCTACGAGCAGTACTTC. Residues: CASSLGPSDSYEQYF.

The rearrangement uses TRBV7-2 and TRBJ1-1; tentatively, D is TRBD1 (6 bases). The length of the CDR3 is 14 residues. In germline, CDR1 is SGHTA, CDR2 FQGNSA. V was shortened by 1 base and J by 3 bases, with 9 bases between the two germline ends. The chain's CDR3 is CASSLDRDYTEAFF. In DNA form, the CDR3 reads TGTGCCAGCAGCTTAGACAGGGACTACACTGAAGCTTTCTTT.

The chain combines TRBV10-3 with TRBJ1-4, with D tentatively TRBD1 (5 bases). V lost 6 bases to trimming and J lost 7 bases, with 15 bases between them. This CDR3 is 14 amino acids long. The germline V gene has CDR1 ENHRY and CDR2 SYGVKD. The CDR3 region is CAISQGSGGEKLFF. The CDR3, as DNA: TGTGCCATCAGCCAGGGCTCAGGCGGTGAAAAACTGTTTTTT.

Remarks on this clone: Other DNA sequences in the sample encode the same CDR3. J is TRBJ1-3 and V is TRBV18; no firm D call. V was shortened by 3 bases and J by 0 bases, with 3 bases between the two germline ends. Per the germline V gene, CDR1 is KGHSH and CDR2 is LQKENI. This CDR3 spans 13 amino acids. CDR3 sequence reads: CASSPNSGNTIYF. DNA of the CDR3: TGTGCCAGCTCACCCAACTCTGGAAACACCATATATTTT.

The V and J genes are TRBV2 and TRBJ1-2; D might be TRBD1 (5 bases). Trimming pared 6 bases from V and 6 bases from J, leaving 17 bases between. CDR1 SNHLY and CDR2 FYNNEI come from the germline V gene. This CDR3 has 14 residues. CDR3 DNA sequence: TGTGCCAGCAGGACAGTAACGTCGGGCCATGGCTACACCTTC. It codes for CASRTVTSGHGYTF.

V gene TRBV28 combines with J gene TRBJ2-7; D tentatively reads TRBD1 or TRBD2 (5 bases each). CDR1 and CDR2 from the germline V gene are MDHEN and SYDVKM. V shed 1 base and J shed 1 base, with 14 bases lying between them. The CDR3 covers 16 residues. DNA of the CDR3: TGTGCCAGCAGTTTATCGGGGCTAAGCAAATCCTACGAGCAGTACTTC. Translation gives CASSLSGLSKSYEQYF.

This chain links TRBV10-3 with TRBJ2-1; unclear D gene. Per germline, CDR1 ENHRY and CDR2 SYGVKD. V was trimmed by 1 base and J by 3 bases, leaving 7 bases between them. This CDR3 spans 14 amino acids. This chain's CDR3 is CAISEFQDYNEQFF. CDR3 DNA: TGTGCCATCAGTGAGTTTCAGGACTACAATGAGCAGTTCTTC.